This T cell receptor beta chain was captured by sequencing in a study of T cells in Graves' hyperthyroidism and ophthalmopathy. Study summary: Upon initial diagnosis and before any treatment, peripheral blood was collected.

This clonotype was observed many times. Its antigen is not known. Enrolled ophthalmopathy patients presented with a Clinical Activity Score of at least 3, a NOSPECS grade of at least 4, and disease duration under 3 months. The study, taken as a whole, reports: Researchers found most expanded thyroid clonotypes above 0.001 in blood as well.

Amplification of TCR beta CDR3 regions was performed using RNA transcripts as template. First-round RT-PCR with HTBI primers amplified the TCR CDR3 region. A single record per CDR3 protein comes from TCRdb applying MiXCR to the multiplex PCR reads. The sample contains 300,000 to 500,000 distinct CDR3 sequences, about an eighth of which appear only once. Germline V lookup: CDR1 SGDLS, CDR2 YYNGEE. With 3 bases removed from V and 0 bases from J, the gap between germline ends came to 9 bases. CDR3 length: 14 residues. Sample: blood. This TCR came from a man over 45 with Graves' ophthalmopathy. This chain joins TRBV9 and TRBJ1-1; TRBD1 might be the D (5 bases). CDR3 in amino acids: CASSGGRLNTEAFF. DNA for the CDR3: TGTGCCAGCAGCGGGGGACGATTGAACACTGAAGCTTTCTTT.